This T cell receptor (beta chain) is drawn from a study of beta chain features in type 1 diabetes. General observations from the study: VDJ junctions from patients with type 1 diabetes contained fewer insertions and more deletions.

From germline, CDR1 is KGHSH and CDR2 LQKENI. V shed 0 bases and J shed 5 bases, with 7 bases lying between them. This CDR3 region has 14 residues. Since all of the isolated RNA was reverse transcribed, expressed TCRB transcripts were what got sequenced. Read counts averaged roughly 4 million for samples of naive, central memory and regulatory T cells. This table comes from immunoSEQ multiplex PCR, and its TCRdb copy is limited to in-frame clones, with some not included. The sample shows almost 350,000 clones, around a fifth of them seen only once. The sample holds a few counts of this clone. Its specificity is unknown.

The chain links TRBV18 to TRBJ2-2; no clear D gene. This clonotype was obtained from a woman aged 18-30 years in good health. The sample taken for sequencing was naive CD4+ T cells from blood. The CDR3 DNA reads TGTGCCAGCTCACCACCGATTCGGACCGGGGAGCTGTTTTTT. This sequence encodes CASSPPIRTGELFF.